A selection of T cell receptor beta chains follows, all from one sample in a study of T cells after yellow fever vaccination. In TCRdb, the 5' RACE reads were re-called with MiXCR into one record per CDR3 protein. The sample lists about 26,000 distinct CDR3 sequences, 4.5% occurring once. The starting material was PBMCs, either bulk or a sorted T-cell subset (CD4+, CD8+, memory, or dextramer-sorted; not recorded which), obtained on the day of the yellow fever booster vaccination. The origin of the receptors is a man younger than 35 who received the YFV17D yellow fever vaccine. The CDR3 runs from the conserved cysteine through the conserved F or W. The order of the fields is D gene, clone size, CDR3 length, V gene, J gene, CDR3 protein, CDR3 DNA. A D gene is named only where the DNA matches it firmly. Rows give clone size only sometimes, using once, few, many, or a class for an expanded clone.

>TRBD2|many|16|TRBV4-3|TRBJ2-1
CASSQAGGSLYNEQFF
TGCGCCAGCAGCCAAGCGGGGGGGTCCCTATACAATGAGCAGTTCTTC
>-|few|14|TRBV11-2|TRBJ1-3
CASSIARSGNTIYF
TGTGCCAGCAGCATAGCCAGATCTGGAAACACCATATATTTT
>-|few|16|TRBV6-1|TRBJ2-7
CASSDFLVRVSPEQYF
TGTGCCAGCAGTGACTTTTTGGTGAGAGTCTCCCCCGAGCAGTACTTC
>-|-|14|TRBV7-9|TRBJ1-1
CASSPLVGGTEAFF
TGTGCCAGCAGCCCTTTAGTCGGGGGCACTGAAGCTTTCTTT
>-|many|11|TRBV12-3/TRBV12-4|TRBJ2-5
CASSPQETQYF
TGTGCCAGCAGCCCCCAAGAGACCCAGTACTTC
>-|many|16|TRBV4-1|TRBJ2-1
CASSQLDMLNYNEQFF
TGCGCCAGCAGCCAATTGGACATGCTGAATTACAATGAGCAGTTCTTC
>TRBD1|-|16|TRBV24-1|TRBJ2-1
CATSETGTGSFDEQFF
TGTGCCACCAGTGAAACGGGGACAGGGAGTTTCGATGAGCAGTTCTTC
>-|many|13|TRBV7-6|TRBJ2-2
CASSLGDTGELFF
TGTGCCAGCAGCTTAGGGGACACCGGGGAGCTGTTTTTT
>-|many|13|TRBV7-2|TRBJ1-1
CASTRERGDEAFF
TGTGCCAGCACCCGAGAGAGGGGGGACGAAGCTTTCTTT
>TRBD2|-|13|TRBV10-3|TRBJ2-1
CATKQASGNEQFF
TGTGCCACAAAGCAAGCTAGCGGGAATGAGCAGTTCTTC
>TRBD1|many|16|TRBV7-8|TRBJ1-2
CASSSPPDRAGDGYTF
TGTGCCAGCAGCTCGCCACCGGACAGGGCGGGCGATGGCTACACCTTC
>-|many|14|TRBV7-8|TRBJ2-7
CASSLAEVGRKQYF
TGTGCCAGCAGCTTAGCGGAAGTTGGGAGAAAGCAGTACTTC
>-|many|14|TRBV20-1|TRBJ1-2
CSAWGQGSSYGYTF
TGCAGTGCCTGGGGGCAGGGCAGTAGCTATGGCTACACCTTC
>-|many|15|TRBV20-1|TRBJ1-3
CSARDRQSSGNTIYF
TGCAGTGCTAGAGATCGACAAAGCTCTGGAAACACCATATATTTT
>TRBD1|many|14|TRBV7-2|TRBJ2-7
CASSSNRDSYEQYF
TGTGCCAGCAGCTCTAACCGGGACAGCTACGAGCAGTACTTC
>-|many|16|TRBV12-3/TRBV12-4|TRBJ1-2
CASSHPGTDVRYGYTF
TGTGCCAGCAGTCACCCCGGGACGGATGTCCGCTATGGCTACACCTTC
>-|many|12|TRBV2|TRBJ1-4
CASSPLETGVHF
TGTGCCAGCAGTCCCTTGGAGACGGGTGTCCATTTT
>TRBD1|many|14|TRBV5-1|TRBJ2-7
CASSHLDREVEQYF
TGCGCCAGCAGCCACCTGGACAGGGAGGTCGAGCAGTACTTC
>TRBD2|many|12|TRBV5-1|TRBJ2-7
CASSPLGGEQYF
TGCGCCAGCAGCCCCCTGGGGGGGGAGCAGTACTTC
>-|many|15|TRBV21-1|TRBJ2-5
CASSKPRQLEETQYF
TGTGCCAGCAGCAAACCCCGACAGCTTGAGGAGACCCAGTACTTC
>-|few|14|TRBV18|TRBJ1-1
CASSPFQENTEAFF
TGTGCCAGCTCACCGTTTCAAGAGAACACTGAAGCTTTCTTT
>TRBD1|many|15|TRBV18|TRBJ1-6
CASSSTDRVNSPLHF
TGTGCCAGCTCATCAACGGACAGGGTTAATTCACCCCTCCACTTT
>-|many|13|TRBV6-5|TRBJ2-5
CASSSQGTGTQYF
TGTGCCAGCAGTTCCCAAGGAACGGGGACCCAGTACTTC
>-|many|15|TRBV7-9|TRBJ1-4
CASGRRETESEKLFF
TGTGCCAGCGGCAGGAGGGAAACTGAGAGTGAAAAACTGTTTTTT
>-|many|12|TRBV11-2|TRBJ2-2
CASSLMAGELFF
TGTGCCAGCAGCTTAATGGCCGGGGAGCTGTTTTTT
>TRBD2|-|16|TRBV5-4|TRBJ2-1
CASRRTSGGSYNEQFF
TGTGCCAGCAGACGGACTAGCGGGGGGTCCTACAATGAGCAGTTCTTC